These 3 T cell receptor beta chains originate from one sample sequenced in a study of cytomegalovirus exposure and HLA in healthy donors. The PCR made use of 60 Vbeta and 13 Jbeta primers. Data came from immunoSEQ multiplex PCR; TCRdb stores just in-frame clones and leaves some out. The repertoire has about 150,000 clones, approximately 80% of them found once; the top ten carry roughly 6.2%. The sample comprised PBMCs. Receptor source: a male donor in good health and CMV-seropositive.

The V gene is TRBV2, the J gene TRBJ2-7; a weak D match, TRBD1 (6 bases). Germline V gene data show CDR1 as SNHLY and CDR2 as FYNNEI. Trimming stripped 7 bases from V and 2 bases from J, with 12 bases between. This CDR3 region has 13 residues. In nucleotides, the CDR3 is TGTGCCAGCACTCCCGGGACAACCTACGAGCAGTACTTC. Its translation is CASTPGTTYEQYF.

J is TRBJ2-7 and V is TRBV30, with 7 nucleotides matching TRBD1. CDR3 length: 12 amino acids. J gave up 2 bases and V 3 bases, and 1 base lay outside the gene matches. CDR1 GTSNPN and CDR2 SVGIG come from the germline V gene (reference sequence). The CDR3 is CAWSTGAYEQYF. In DNA form, the CDR3 reads TGTGCCTGGAGCACAGGGGCCTACGAGCAGTACTTC.

The V call is TRBV5-4, the J call TRBJ2-1; 10 nucleotides agree with TRBD2. Germline V gene data show CDR1 as SGHNT and CDR2 as YYREEE (reference sequence). Germline trimming cut 5 bases from V and 7 bases from J; bases unmatched to any gene: 9. The CDR3 covers 15 residues. The DNA of the CDR3 is TGTGCCAGCAGTTATGGCCAGCGGGAGGGGAATGAGCAGTTCTTC. As protein: CASSYGQREGNEQFF.